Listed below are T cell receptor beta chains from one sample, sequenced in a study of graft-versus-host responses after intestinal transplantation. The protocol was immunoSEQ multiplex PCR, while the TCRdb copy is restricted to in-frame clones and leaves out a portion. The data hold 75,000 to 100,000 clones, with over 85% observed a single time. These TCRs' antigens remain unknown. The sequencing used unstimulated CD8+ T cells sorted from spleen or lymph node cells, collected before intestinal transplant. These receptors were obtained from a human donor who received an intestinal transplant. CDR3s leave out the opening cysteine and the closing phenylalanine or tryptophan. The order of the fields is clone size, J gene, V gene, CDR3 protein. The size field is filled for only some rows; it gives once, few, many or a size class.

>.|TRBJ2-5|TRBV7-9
ASSLASRRGQETQY
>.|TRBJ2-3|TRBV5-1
ASSQGTSGTDTQY
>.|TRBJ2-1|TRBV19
ASSLRQGFLHEQF
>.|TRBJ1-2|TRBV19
ASSAPSGGGGVRGYT
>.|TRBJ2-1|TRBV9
ASSVYSTGGSSYNEQF
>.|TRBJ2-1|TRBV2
ASSESVAGGPEQF
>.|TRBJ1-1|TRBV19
AGLQWTDMNTEAF
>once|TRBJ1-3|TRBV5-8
ASSPDRDLILSGNTIY
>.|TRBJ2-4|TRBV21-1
ASSKVIDPRGQNIQY
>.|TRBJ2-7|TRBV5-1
ASSSLLAGDPEQY
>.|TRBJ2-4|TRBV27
ASSSLGGTSKNIQY
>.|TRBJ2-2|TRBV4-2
ASSQENSSGGVAGELF
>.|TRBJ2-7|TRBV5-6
ASSLVGGGEQY
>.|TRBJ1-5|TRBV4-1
ASSQDPLDRFLMNQPQH
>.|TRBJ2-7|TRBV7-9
ASSPVPGVYEQY
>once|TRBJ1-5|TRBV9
ASSEGGSNQPQH
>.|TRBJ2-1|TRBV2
ASSDKTYNEQF
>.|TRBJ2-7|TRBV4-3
ASSQGGTSAYEQY
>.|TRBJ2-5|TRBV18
ASSFQGQETQY
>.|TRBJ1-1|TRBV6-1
ASRSRQGDTEAF
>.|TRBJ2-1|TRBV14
ASSNRTSGASDEQF
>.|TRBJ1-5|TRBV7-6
ASSFGPGGRIQPQH
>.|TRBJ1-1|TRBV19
ASSITSGGEAF
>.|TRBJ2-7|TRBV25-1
ASSELSAGQGLYEQY
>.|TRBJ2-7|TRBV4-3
ASSKDRGSVNEQY
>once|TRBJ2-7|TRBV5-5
ASSLGWTSGFYEQY